This passage covers 30 T cell receptor beta chains from one sample sequenced in a study of blood T cell repertoires in COVID-19. Here immunoSEQ multiplex PCR was the method, and the copy in TCRdb shows in-frame clones only, minus some. The profile shows around 150,000 clones, approximately 80% of them singletons. The sequenced sample was PBMCs or T cells enriched from blood (not recorded which). Source of these receptors: a man aged 45-65 years who had recovered from COVID-19.

The chain is built from TRBV9 and TRBJ1-6; D unclear. Per germline, CDR1 SGDLS and CDR2 YYNGEE. The CDR3 covers 13 residues. CDR3 sequence (DNA): TGTGCGTCGGGAAGCTCCTATAATTCACCCCTCCACTTT. It yields the protein CASGSSYNSPLHF. The variable domain in full, completed from reference TRBV9 and TRBJ1-6, reads DSGVTQTPKHLITATGQRVTLRCSPRSGDLSVYWYQQSLDQGLQFLIQYYNGEERAKGNILERFSAQQFPDLHSELNLSSLELGDSALYFCASGSSYNSPLHFGNGTRLTVT.

A single count supports this clone. The gene calls are TRBV18 and TRBJ2-7, with 11 bases identical to TRBD1. This CDR3 is built from 15 residues. Germline loops: CDR1 KGHSH, CDR2 LQKENI. Trimming at V came to 3 bases and at J to 6 bases, leaving 7 bases not matched to a gene. The CDR3 sequence: CASSPRTGGRGEQYF. CDR3 bases: TGTGCCAGCTCACCTCGGACAGGGGGCCGTGGCGAGCAGTACTTC. Looking up the rest from reference TRBV18 and TRBJ2-7 gives the full variable domain: NAGVMQNPRHLVRRRGQEARLRCSPMKGHSHVYWYRQLPEEGLKFMVYLQKENIIDESGMPKERFSAEFPKEGPSILRIQQVVRGDSAAYFCASSPRTGGRGEQYFGPGTRLTVT.

This clone was seen only a few times. V usage is TRBV7-8 and J usage is TRBJ1-4, with D unresolved. CDR3 size: 14 residues. CDR1 SGHVS and CDR2 FQNEAQ come from the germline V gene. Trimming left V 4 bases short and J 6 bases short, with 12 bases between. DNA of the CDR3: TGTGCCAGCAGCTCACGTTGGGGAGATGAAAAACTGTTTTTT. This encodes CASSSRWGDEKLFF.

Here the CDR3 reads CASSFSGGAPNEKLFF. CDR3 sequence (DNA): TGTGCCAGCAGCTTTAGTGGTGGAGCCCCTAATGAAAAACTGTTTTTT. The chain uses TRBV5-4 and TRBJ1-4; D is ambiguous. CDR1 and CDR2 (germline): SGHNT, YYREEE (reference sequence). The CDR3 runs 16 residues. V lost 2 bases and J 3 bases, leaving 14 bases between the germline ends.

The V gene is TRBV25-1, the J gene TRBJ1-6; 7 positions match TRBD1. After removal of 3 bases from V and 8 bases from J, the junction contained 4 bases not matched to a gene. Per germline, CDR1 MGHDK and CDR2 SYGVNS. The length of the CDR3 is 14 residues. CDR3 in amino acids: CASSDAGQYSPLHF. CDR3 nucleotide sequence: TGTGCCAGCAGTGACGCGGGACAGTATTCACCCCTCCACTTT.

The chain joins TRBV3-1 (or the pseudogene TRBV3-2) to TRBJ1-6; D is ambiguous. There are 14 residues in the CDR3. Germline CDR1 reads LGHDT; CDR2 reads YNNKEL (reference sequence). V gave up 1 base and J gave up 4 bases, with 5 bases separating them. CDR3 nucleotides: TGTGCCAGCAGCCAAGGGGAGTATAATTCACCCCTCCACTTT. Protein: CASSQGEYNSPLHF.

This rearrangement joins TRBV30 to TRBJ1-5; D unclear. Germline assignment: CDR1 GTSNPN and CDR2 SVGIG (reference sequence). The CDR3 consists of 12 residues. V was trimmed by 1 base and J by 5 bases, leaving 6 bases between them. This CDR3 reads CAWSGQYQPQHF. CDR3 sequence (DNA): TGTGCCTGGAGTGGTCAATATCAGCCCCAGCATTTT.

The chain is built from TRBV30 and TRBJ1-5; maybe TRBD1 (5 bases). The CDR3 is 15 residues long. The V end was cut by 2 bases, the J end by 2 bases, with 13 bases between. Germline values: CDR1 GTSNPN, CDR2 SVGIG (reference sequence). CDR3 DNA: TGTGCCTGGAGTTCCCTGACAGTCGGCAATCAGCCCCAGCATTTT. Its protein product is CAWSSLTVGNQPQHF.

V gene TRBV5-1 combines with J gene TRBJ1-2; the D gene is possibly TRBD1 (5 bases). This CDR3 is 16 amino acids long. The V end lost 3 bases, the J end lost 4 bases, and 19 bases lay between the germline ends. CDR1 is SGHRS, CDR2 YFSETQ, per germline. CDR3 nucleotide sequence: TGCGCCAGCAGCTCTTCCCGGGGCCCGGGAGGCTATGGCTACACCTTC. Residues: CASSSSRGPGGYGYTF. Together with reference TRBV5-1 and TRBJ1-2, the CDR3 gives the full variable domain: KAGVTQTPRYLIKTRGQQVTLSCSPISGHRSVSWYQQTPGQGLQFLFEYFSETQRNKGNFPGRFSGRQFSNSRSEMNVSTLELGDSALYLCASSSSRGPGGYGYTFGSGTRLTVV.

The rearrangement joins TRBV19 to TRBJ2-1, with 15 bases matching TRBD2. With V trimmed by 7 bases and J by 9 bases, 7 bases remained unmatched. Germline CDR1 reads LNHDA; CDR2 reads SQIVND (reference sequence). CDR3 length: 15 amino acids. The chain's CDR3 is CASTRTSGREGEQFF. The CDR3 bases are TGTGCCAGTACCAGGACTAGCGGGAGGGAGGGTGAGCAGTTCTTC.

The rearrangement uses TRBV24-1 and TRBJ2-5, with D maybe TRBD1 (5 bases). Per the germline V gene, CDR1 is KGHDR and CDR2 is SFDVKD. Trimming left V 0 bases short and J 4 bases short, with 11 bases between. There are 15 residues in the CDR3. CDR3 loop: CATSDLVGPRETQYF. In DNA, the CDR3 is TGTGCCACCAGTGATTTGGTGGGGCCCAGAGAGACCCAGTACTTC.

The chain has TRBV6-5 and TRBJ1-1, with D possibly being TRBD1 (5 bases). The CDR3 is 14 amino acids. Trimming removed 6 bases from V and 0 bases from J, with 11 bases in between. Germline assignment: CDR1 MNHEY and CDR2 SVGAGI. CDR3 amino acids: CASRRQFMNTEAFF. CDR3 bases: TGTGCCAGCAGAAGACAGTTCATGAACACTGAAGCTTTCTTT.

This clone is a singleton in its sample. The rearrangement joins TRBV9 to TRBJ2-5; a weak D match, TRBD1 (5 bases). Germline V gene sequence: CDR1 SGDLS, CDR2 YYNGEE. The length of the CDR3 is 14 residues. Trimming removed 0 bases from V and 1 base from J, with 7 bases in between. In nucleotides, the CDR3 is TGTGCCAGCAGCGTAGACAGGACCCAAGAGACCCAGTACTTC. This codes for CASSVDRTQETQYF.

This clone occurred many times. The gene calls are TRBV7-9 and TRBJ1-6, with D unresolved. The CDR3 is made up of 14 amino acids. Germline-derived CDR1 and CDR2 are SEHNR and FQNEAQ (reference sequence). Trimming took off 1 base at V and 4 bases at J, with 5 bases between the two ends. The CDR3: CASSLEQYNSPLHF. As DNA, the CDR3 is TGTGCCAGCAGCTTAGAACAGTATAATTCACCCCTCCACTTT.

This CDR3 reads CASSPRPDRDYGYTF. CDR3 nucleotides: TGTGCCAGCAGCCCCCGACCAGACAGGGACTATGGCTACACCTTC. The genes are TRBV7-9 and TRBJ1-2, with TRBD1 matching 7 bases. V lost 5 bases and J lost 3; bases outside the gene matches: 9. This CDR3 has 15 residues. Germline lookup yields CDR1 SEHNR and CDR2 FQNEAQ (reference sequence).

This chain connects TRBV7-8 to TRBJ1-5; D is uncertain. CDR1 and CDR2 from the germline V gene are SGHVS and FQNEAQ. Trimming shortened V by 2 bases and J by 5 bases, and 10 bases separated the two germline ends. The CDR3 covers 14 residues. CDR3 in amino acids: CASSLIGRDQPQHF. The CDR3 nucleotides are TGTGCCAGCAGCTTAATAGGGAGGGATCAGCCCCAGCATTTT.

The V gene is TRBV6-1, the J gene TRBJ1-2; tentative D call: TRBD1 (5 bases). The CDR3 loop spans 15 amino acids. Deletions cut 2 bases from V and 2 bases from J, with 12 bases between. Germline V gene lookup returns CDR1 MNHNS and CDR2 SASEGT. The chain's CDR3 is CASSEREGLNYGYTF. Written as DNA, the CDR3 is TGTGCCAGCAGTGAAAGGGAGGGGTTAAACTATGGCTACACCTTC.

This chain joins TRBV19 and TRBJ2-5, with 11 bases identical to TRBD2. Trimming took 3 bases from V and 2 from J; bases not matched to a gene: 5. Germline assignment: CDR1 LNHDA and CDR2 SQIVND (reference sequence). CDR3 size: 16 residues. The CDR3 sequence is CASSILSGRAQETQYF. CDR3 in DNA: TGTGCCAGTAGTATCCTTAGCGGGAGGGCACAAGAGACCCAGTACTTC.

This rearrangement joins TRBV19 to TRBJ2-1; 8 nucleotides agree with TRBD1. The germline CDR1 and CDR2 sequences are LNHDA and SQIVND (reference sequence). Losses at the gene ends were 3 bases for V and 2 bases for J; bases not matched to a gene: 9. There are 17 residues in the CDR3. The CDR3 loop reads CASSIMPTGATYNEQFF. CDR3 bases: TGTGCCAGTAGTATCATGCCGACAGGGGCTACCTACAATGAGCAGTTCTTC. The variable domain in full, with the rest retrieved from reference TRBV19 and TRBJ2-1, is DGGITQSPKYLFRKEGQNVTLSCEQNLNHDAMYWYRQDPGQGLRLIYYSQIVNDFQKGDIAEGYSVSREKKESFPLTVTSAQKNPTAFYLCASSIMPTGATYNEQFFGPGTRLTVL.

The rearrangement joins TRBV18 to TRBJ2-2, with a possible D match to TRBD2 (5 bases). Trimming stripped 2 bases from V and 3 bases from J, with 10 bases between. The CDR3 has 15 residues. Germline V CDR1 and CDR2: KGHSH, LQKENI. CDR3 bases: TGTGCCAGCTCACCATCAACTAGAGACACCGGGGAGCTGTTTTTT. Translation gives CASSPSTRDTGELFF.

The chain is built from TRBV7-7 and TRBJ2-5, with 8 bases matching TRBD2. The V segment lost 5 bases and the J segment 5 bases; nucleotides outside the gene matches: 10. The CDR3 loop spans 15 amino acids. CDR1 SSHAT and CDR2 FNYEAQ come from the germline V gene (reference sequence). Here the CDR3 DNA reads TGTGCCAGCAGCCGACTGCTTAGCGGGGCGGAGACCCAGTACTTC. Translation: CASSRLLSGAETQYF.

V usage is TRBV6-1 and J usage is TRBJ2-7, with D tentatively TRBD1 (6 bases). The CDR3 runs 16 residues. The germline V gene encodes CDR1 MNHNS and CDR2 SASEGT. Trimming left V 1 base short and J 2 bases short, with 15 bases between. CDR3 DNA sequence: TGTGCCAGCAGTGAAGAATATGGGACACTGGCCTACGAGCAGTACTTC. Translated, it gives CASSEEYGTLAYEQYF.

The chain uses TRBV10-3 and TRBJ2-7, with D uncertain. This CDR3 is built from 11 residues. Trimming pared 2 bases from V and 6 bases from J, leaving 5 bases between. CDR1 and CDR2 from the germline V gene are ENHRY and SYGVKD. The CDR3 nucleotides are TGTGCCATCAGTGAGGGCAGCGAGCAGTACTTC. Amino acids: CAISEGSEQYF.

The chain combines TRBV5-1 with TRBJ2-2; TRBD1 agrees at 9 bases. The CDR3 has 18 residues. With 4 bases clipped from V and 7 bases from J, the junction kept 17 bases outside the gene matches. Germline V gene lookup returns CDR1 SGHRS and CDR2 YFSETQ. CDR3 DNA: TGCGCCAGCAGCACAGGACAGGGGAAGTTTACCCCGAGCGGGGAGCTGTTTTTT. Translating it yields CASSTGQGKFTPSGELFF.

This clone was found a few times. The chain has TRBV27 and TRBJ1-2, with D uncertain. The germline V and J ends were trimmed by 4 bases and 8 bases, with 17 bases remaining between them. Looked up from germline, CDR1 is MNHEY and CDR2 is SMNVEV (reference sequence). This CDR3 has 14 residues. The CDR3 reads CASSSNRAPGGYTF. CDR3 bases: TGTGCCAGCAGTTCCAATAGGGCCCCGGGGGGCTACACCTTC.

In the case of this clone: This CDR3 is also generated by other DNA sequences in the sample. This chain uses TRBV28 with TRBJ2-3, with 7 bases aligning to TRBD1. The CDR3 covers 12 residues. The J segment lost 4 bases and the V segment lost 5 bases, leaving 0 bases of the junction unmatched. CDR1 MDHEN and CDR2 SYDVKM come from the germline V gene. The CDR3 loop is CASSTGADTQYF. The DNA for the CDR3 is TGTGCCAGCAGTACAGGGGCAGATACGCAGTATTTT.

V usage is TRBV9 and J usage is TRBJ2-7, with 12 bases that match TRBD1. The trim removed 4 bases at V and 4 bases at J, leaving 6 bases unmatched. CDR1 and CDR2 (germline): SGDLS, YYNGEE. The CDR3 runs to 15 residues. CDR3 loop: CASSPRDRGRYEQYF. The CDR3 nucleotides read TGTGCCAGCAGCCCGCGGGACAGGGGGCGATACGAGCAGTACTTC. The entire variable domain, with the rest obtained from reference TRBV9 and TRBJ2-7, is as follows: DSGVTQTPKHLITATGQRVTLRCSPRSGDLSVYWYQQSLDQGLQFLIQYYNGEERAKGNILERFSAQQFPDLHSELNLSSLELGDSALYFCASSPRDRGRYEQYFGPGTRLTVT.

This clone was counted only a few times. The chain carries TRBV19 and TRBJ2-2; D gene ambiguous. Germline V gene lookup returns CDR1 LNHDA and CDR2 SQIVND (reference sequence). The V gene lost 8 bases and the J gene lost 4 bases, with 11 bases spanning the gap. This CDR3 spans 13 amino acids. The CDR3 sequence is CASGPHSTGELFF. CDR3 bases: TGTGCCAGTGGGCCTCACAGCACCGGGGAGCTGTTTTTT.

V gene TRBV27 combines with J gene TRBJ2-7; 8 bases match TRBD2. The CDR3 contains 14 residues. The trim removed 5 bases at V and 2 bases at J, leaving 5 bases unmatched. Germline V gives CDR1 MNHEY, CDR2 SMNVEV (reference sequence). CDR3 residues: CASSPGLAAYEQYF. The CDR3, as DNA: TGTGCCAGCAGTCCTGGACTAGCCGCCTACGAGCAGTACTTC.

This chain joins TRBV5-4 and TRBJ1-4; a weak D match, TRBD1 (5 bases). With 4 bases removed from V and 7 bases from J, the gap between germline ends came to 14 bases. There are 14 residues in the CDR3. Germline CDR1 SGHNT, CDR2 YYREEE (reference sequence). The CDR3 loop reads CASSTGVGGEKLFF. For the CDR3, the DNA is TGTGCCAGCAGCACCGGGGTCGGGGGTGAAAAACTGTTTTTT.